Listed below are T cell receptor beta chains from one sample, sequenced in a study of blood T cells in healthy people across ages. TCRdb re-called the 5' RACE reads through MiXCR, storing one row per CDR3 protein. This sample has roughly 720,000 distinct CDR3 sequences; approximately 53% occur once, and the top ten carry around 40%. Sequencing input: blood. The receptors shown here come from a man older than 75 in good health. CDR3s include the opening cysteine and the closing phenylalanine or tryptophan. Each record gives: V gene, CDR3 protein.

>TRBV11-2
CASSAEQGRSGANVLTF
>TRBV3-1
CASSHRTGITNSPLHF
>TRBV30
CAWSGGKGQGEYGYTF
>TRBV25-1
CASSEPQGKGTEAFF
>TRBV3-1
CASSSTRGKDSPLHF
>TRBV2
CASSDGRRRTQYF
>TRBV29-1
CSVGGAADIQYF
>TRBV19
CASSIALAAASSSYEQYF
>TRBV11-2
CASSPLAGARGEQFF
>TRBV20-1
CSGVRDQYNEQFF
>TRBV6-1
CASSATSGRRNEQFF
>TRBV2
CASSEGHVQETQYF
>TRBV6-6
CASSYVTEAFF
>TRBV9
CASSSRGVYNEQFF
>TRBV24-1
CATSDRANSPLHF